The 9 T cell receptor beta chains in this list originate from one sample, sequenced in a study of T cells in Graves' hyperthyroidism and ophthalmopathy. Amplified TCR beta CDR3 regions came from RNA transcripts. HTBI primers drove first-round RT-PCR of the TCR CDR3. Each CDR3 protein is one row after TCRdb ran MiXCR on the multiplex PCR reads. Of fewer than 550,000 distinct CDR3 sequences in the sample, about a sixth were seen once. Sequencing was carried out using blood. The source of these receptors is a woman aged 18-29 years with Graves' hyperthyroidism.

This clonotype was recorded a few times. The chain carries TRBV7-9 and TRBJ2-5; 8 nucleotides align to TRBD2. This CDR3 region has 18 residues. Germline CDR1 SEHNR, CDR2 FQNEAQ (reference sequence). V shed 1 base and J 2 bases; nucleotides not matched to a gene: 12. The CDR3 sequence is CASSLVGSTGGIQETQYF. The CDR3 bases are TGTGCCAGCAGCTTAGTCGGGTCGACGGGAGGGATTCAAGAGACCCAGTACTTC.

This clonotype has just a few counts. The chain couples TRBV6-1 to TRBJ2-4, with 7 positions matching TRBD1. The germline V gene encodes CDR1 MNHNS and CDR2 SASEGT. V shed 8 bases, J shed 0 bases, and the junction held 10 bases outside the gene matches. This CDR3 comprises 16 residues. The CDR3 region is CASQTDRASAKNIQYF. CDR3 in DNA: TGTGCCAGCCAGACCGACAGGGCCTCAGCCAAAAACATTCAGTACTTC.

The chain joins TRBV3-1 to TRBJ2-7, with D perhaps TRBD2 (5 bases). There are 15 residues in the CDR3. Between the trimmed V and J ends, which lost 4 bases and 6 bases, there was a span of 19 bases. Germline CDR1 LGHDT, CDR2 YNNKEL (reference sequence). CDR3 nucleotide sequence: TGTGCCAGCAGCCCACCGGCTAGCAGTCCGAGCGAGCAGTACTTC. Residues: CASSPPASSPSEQYF.

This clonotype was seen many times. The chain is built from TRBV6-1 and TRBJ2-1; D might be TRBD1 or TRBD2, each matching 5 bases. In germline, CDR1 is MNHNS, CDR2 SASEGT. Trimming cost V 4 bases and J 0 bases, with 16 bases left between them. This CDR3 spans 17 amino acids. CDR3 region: CASSGGALVTSYNEQFF. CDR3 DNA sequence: TGTGCCAGCAGTGGAGGGGCCCTCGTCACCTCCTACAATGAGCAGTTCTTC.

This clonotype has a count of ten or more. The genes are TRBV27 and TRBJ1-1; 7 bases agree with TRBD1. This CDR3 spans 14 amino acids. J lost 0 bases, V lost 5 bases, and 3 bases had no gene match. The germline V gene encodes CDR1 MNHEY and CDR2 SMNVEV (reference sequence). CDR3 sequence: CASSETGLNTEAFF. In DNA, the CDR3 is TGTGCCAGCAGTGAGACAGGGTTGAACACTGAAGCTTTCTTT.

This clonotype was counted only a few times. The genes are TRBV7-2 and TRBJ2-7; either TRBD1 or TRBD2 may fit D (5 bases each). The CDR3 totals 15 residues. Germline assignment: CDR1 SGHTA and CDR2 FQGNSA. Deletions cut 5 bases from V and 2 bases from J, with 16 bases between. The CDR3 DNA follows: TGTGCCAGCAGCCGGGACCCTTTTCCCCCCTACGAGCAGTACTTC. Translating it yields CASSRDPFPPYEQYF.

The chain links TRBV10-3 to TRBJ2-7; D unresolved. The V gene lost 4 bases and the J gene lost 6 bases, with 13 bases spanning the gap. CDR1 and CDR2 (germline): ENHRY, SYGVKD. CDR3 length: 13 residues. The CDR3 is CAISGQRAAEQYF. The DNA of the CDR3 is TGTGCCATCAGTGGGCAAAGGGCAGCCGAGCAGTACTTC.

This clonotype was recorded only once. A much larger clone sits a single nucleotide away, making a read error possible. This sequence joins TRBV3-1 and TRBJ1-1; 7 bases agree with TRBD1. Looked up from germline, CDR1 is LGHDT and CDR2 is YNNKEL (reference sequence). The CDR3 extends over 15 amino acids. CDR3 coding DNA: TGTGCCAGCAGCCTATTGGGGACAGCCAACATTGAAGCTTTCTTT. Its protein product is CASSLLGTANIEAFF.

The CDR3 region has the DNA TGCGCCAGCAGCATCCAAAAAATGGGGGGGGTGAACAATGAGCAGTTCTTC. Its translation: CASSIQKMGGVNNEQFF. The chain employs TRBV5-1 and TRBJ2-1, with 7 bases that match TRBD2. The CDR3 extends over 17 amino acids. With V trimmed by 4 bases and J by 5 bases, 15 bases remained unmatched. CDR1 and CDR2 (germline): SGHRS, YFSETQ.